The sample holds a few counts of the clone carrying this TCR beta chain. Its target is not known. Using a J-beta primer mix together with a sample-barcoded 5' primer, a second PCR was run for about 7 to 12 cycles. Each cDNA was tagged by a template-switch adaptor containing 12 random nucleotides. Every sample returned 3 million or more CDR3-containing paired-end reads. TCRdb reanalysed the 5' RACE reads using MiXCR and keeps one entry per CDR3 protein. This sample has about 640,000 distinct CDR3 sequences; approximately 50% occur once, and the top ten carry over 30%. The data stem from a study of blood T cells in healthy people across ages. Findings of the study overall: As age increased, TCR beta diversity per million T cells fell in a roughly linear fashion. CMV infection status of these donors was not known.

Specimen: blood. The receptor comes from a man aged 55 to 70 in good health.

The CDR3 sequence: CASSKGRRQGLQPQHF. CDR3 nucleotide sequence: TGTGCCAGCAGCAAAGGGCGGCGACAGGGGCTTCAGCCCCAGCATTTT. The chain employs TRBV21-1 and TRBJ1-5; TRBD1 was called by the table and not checked on the DNA. TRBV21-1 is given as a pseudogene. This CDR3 contains 16 residues.